This TCR beta chain originates from a study of blood T cell repertoires in COVID-19. At the level of the study: From the United States, Italy and Spain came samples of acute and convalescent COVID-19. From T cells, B-cell-depleted T cells, or PBMCs came the material, which was cDNA or gDNA.

Original handling: Cell counts per sample came from amplifying reference gene primers. Profiled with immunoSEQ multiplex PCR; TCRdb holds only in-frame clones, not every one. From that table come the V and J calls and clone size; the DNA was used to work out D and trimming. The table lists around 180,000 clones, about 82% of them singletons. The CDR3 contains 15 residues. In germline, CDR1 is MNHEY, CDR2 SVGAGI. The trim removed 6 bases at V and 0 bases at J, leaving 5 bases unmatched. The sequenced sample consisted of peripheral blood. The chain joins TRBV6-5 to TRBJ1-3; 7 bases align to TRBD1. This receptor was obtained from a man in his 70s with active or convalescent COVID-19. Here the CDR3 reads CASRPRGISGNTIYF. CDR3 in DNA: TGTGCCAGCAGGCCCAGGGGGATCTCTGGAAACACCATATATTTT.